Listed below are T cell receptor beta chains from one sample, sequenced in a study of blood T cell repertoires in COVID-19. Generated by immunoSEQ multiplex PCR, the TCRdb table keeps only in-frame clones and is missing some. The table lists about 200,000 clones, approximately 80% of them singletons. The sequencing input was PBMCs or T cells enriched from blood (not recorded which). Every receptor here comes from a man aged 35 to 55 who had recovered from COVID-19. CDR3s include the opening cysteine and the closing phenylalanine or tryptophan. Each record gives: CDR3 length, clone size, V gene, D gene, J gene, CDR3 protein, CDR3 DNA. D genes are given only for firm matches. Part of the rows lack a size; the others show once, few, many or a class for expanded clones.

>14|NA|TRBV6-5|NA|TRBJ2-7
CASSYRQVLYEQYF
TGTGCCAGCAGTTACAGGCAGGTTCTATACGAGCAGTACTTC
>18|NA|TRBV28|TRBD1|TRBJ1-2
CASSSRGPGDRGAYGYTF
TGTGCCAGCAGTTCACGGGGGCCCGGGGACAGGGGAGCTTATGGCTACACCTTC
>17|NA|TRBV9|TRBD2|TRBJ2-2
CASSSPTSWANTGELFF
TGTGCCAGCAGCAGCCCGACTAGCTGGGCGAACACCGGGGAGCTGTTTTTT
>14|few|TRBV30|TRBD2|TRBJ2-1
CVFQPGLAYGEQFF
TGTGTCTTTCAACCGGGACTAGCTTACGGTGAGCAGTTCTTC
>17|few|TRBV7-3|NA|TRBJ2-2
CASSVTVAGPTTGELFF
TGTGCCAGCAGCGTAACCGTGGCGGGACCGACGACCGGGGAGCTGTTTTTT
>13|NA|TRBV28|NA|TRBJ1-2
CASCQGTEYGYTF
TGTGCCAGCTGTCAGGGCACCGAGTATGGCTACACCTTC
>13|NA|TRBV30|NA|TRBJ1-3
CAWSSVSGNTIYF
TGTGCCTGGAGTTCAGTCTCTGGAAACACCATATATTTT
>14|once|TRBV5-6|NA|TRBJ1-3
CASSLTGNGNTIYF
TGTGCCAGCAGCTTGACAGGGAATGGAAACACCATATATTTT
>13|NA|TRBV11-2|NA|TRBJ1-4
CASSKTGREKLFF
TGTGCCAGCAGCAAGACAGGTCGGGAAAAACTGTTTTTT
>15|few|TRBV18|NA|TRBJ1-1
CASSPREGLDTEAFF
TGTGCCAGCTCACCCAGGGAGGGGTTGGACACTGAAGCTTTCTTT
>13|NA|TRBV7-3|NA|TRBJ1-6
CASAGQDNSPLHF
TGTGCCAGCGCGGGGCAGGATAATTCACCCCTCCACTTT
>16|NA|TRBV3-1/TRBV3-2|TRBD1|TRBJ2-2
CASSPPGQGTTGELFF
TGTGCCAGCAGCCCGCCGGGACAGGGGACCACCGGGGAGCTGTTTTTT
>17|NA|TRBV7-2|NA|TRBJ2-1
CASSLGPVGEWYNEQFF
TGTGCCAGCAGCTTAGGCCCAGTTGGAGAGTGGTACAATGAGCAGTTCTTC
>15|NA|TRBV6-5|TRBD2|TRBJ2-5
CASSSGLAGFETQYF
TGTGCCAGCAGTAGCGGACTAGCGGGATTTGAGACCCAGTACTTC
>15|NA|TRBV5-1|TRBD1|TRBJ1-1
CASSFRQGQYTEAFF
TGCGCCAGCAGCTTTCGACAGGGCCAGTACACTGAAGCTTTCTTT
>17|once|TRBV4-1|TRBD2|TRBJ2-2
CASSQDRLAGGPGELFF
TGCGCCAGCAGCCAAGATCGGCTAGCGGGAGGGCCCGGGGAGCTGTTTTTT
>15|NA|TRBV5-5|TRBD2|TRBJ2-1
CASSFSPSGINEQFF
TGTGCCAGCAGCTTTTCTCCTAGCGGGATAAATGAGCAGTTCTTC
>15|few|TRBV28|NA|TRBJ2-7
CASIPRRPHSYEQYF
TGTGCCAGCATACCCCGGAGGCCCCACTCCTACGAGCAGTACTTC
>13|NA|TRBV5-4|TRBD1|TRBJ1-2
CASSHRGLYGYTF
TGTGCCAGCAGCCACAGGGGACTCTATGGCTACACCTTC
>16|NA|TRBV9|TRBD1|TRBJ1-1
CASSESYRGRNTEAFF
TGTGCCAGCAGCGAATCGTACAGGGGACGGAACACTGAAGCTTTCTTT
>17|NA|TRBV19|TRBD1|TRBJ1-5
CASSIVKTGTSPQPQHF
TGTGCCAGTAGTATAGTAAAGACAGGGACTTCCCCACAGCCCCAGCATTTT
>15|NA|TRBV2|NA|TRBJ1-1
CASSDHRAENTEAFF
TGTGCCAGCAGTGACCACAGAGCTGAGAACACTGAAGCTTTCTTT
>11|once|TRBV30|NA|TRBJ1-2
CAWSKGYGYTF
TGTGCCTGGAGTAAGGGGTACGGCTACACCTTC
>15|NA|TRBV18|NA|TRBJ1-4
CASSPPSQGNEKLFF
TGTGCCAGCTCACCACCGAGTCAGGGGAACGAAAAACTGTTTTTT
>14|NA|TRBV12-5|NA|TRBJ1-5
CASEEIYSNQPQHF
TGTGCTAGTGAGGAGATTTATAGCAATCAGCCCCAGCATTTT
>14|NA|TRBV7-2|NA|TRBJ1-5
CASNGGGSNQPQHF
TGTGCCAGCAATGGGGGGGGTAGCAATCAGCCCCAGCATTTT
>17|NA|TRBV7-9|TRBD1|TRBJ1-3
CASSLALGQTSGNTIYF
TGTGCCAGCAGCTTAGCATTGGGACAGACCTCTGGAAACACCATATATTTT
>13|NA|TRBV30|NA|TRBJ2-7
CAWTTGPESEQYF
TGTGCCTGGACGACTGGCCCCGAGAGCGAGCAGTACTTC
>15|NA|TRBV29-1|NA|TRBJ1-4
CSVEEVQGSSEKLFF
TGCAGCGTTGAAGAGGTACAGGGTTCGTCAGAAAAACTGTTTTTT
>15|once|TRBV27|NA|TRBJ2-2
CASTYIRAGVGELFF
TGTGCCAGCACCTATATAAGAGCAGGGGTCGGGGAGCTGTTTTTT
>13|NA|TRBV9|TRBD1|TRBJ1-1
CASSPGTAWGAFF
TGTGCCAGCAGCCCCGGGACAGCCTGGGGAGCTTTCTTT
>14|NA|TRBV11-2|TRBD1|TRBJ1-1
CASSPDRVHTEAFF
TGTGCCAGCAGCCCAGACAGGGTACACACTGAAGCTTTCTTT
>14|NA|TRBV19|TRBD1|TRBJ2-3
CASKVETGTDTQYF
TGTGCCAGTAAGGTTGAGACAGGGACAGATACGCAGTATTTT
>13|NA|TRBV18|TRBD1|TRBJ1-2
CASSSDRGFGYTF
TGTGCCAGCTCATCGGACAGGGGATTTGGCTACACCTTC